This T cell receptor (beta chain) was retrieved from a study of Graves' ophthalmopathy and Graves' hyperthyroidism. The germline CDR1 and CDR2 sequences are LNHDA and SQIVND (reference sequence). V lost 7 bases to trimming and J lost 6 bases, with 12 bases between them. The CDR3 is 12 amino acids. Moderate-to-severe activity, with CAS ≥3, NOSPECS ≥4 and duration under 3 months, characterized the donors with ophthalmopathy. The study excluded patients with other autoimmune diseases, uncontrolled infections, pregnancy or lactation. Around 10 ml of fresh blood yielded the PBMCs by density gradient. Investigators amplified TCR beta CDR3 regions from RNA transcripts. An initial RT-PCR round employing HTBI primers preceded a second-round multiplex PCR. TCRdb re-called the multiplex PCR reads through MiXCR, storing one row per CDR3 protein. The repertoire includes around 670,000 distinct CDR3 sequences, 40% of them detected once, and about 40% sits in the top ten.

Notes on the study in general: Most expanded clonotypes in thyroid above 0.001 frequency also showed up in blood.

This clonotype was picked up many times. The antigen remains undetermined. The rearrangement links TRBV19 to TRBJ1-2; no reliable D call. Sample: peripheral blood. This receptor was taken from an adult man with Graves' ophthalmopathy. As DNA, the CDR3 is TGTGCCAGTAACCTCGGCAGAGATGGCTACACCTTC. It is translated as CASNLGRDGYTF.